A selection of T cell receptor beta chains follows, all from one sample in a study of T-cell memory formation after mild COVID-19. A single record per CDR3 protein comes from TCRdb applying MiXCR to the 5' RACE reads. In the table there are fewer than 650,000 distinct CDR3 sequences, 17% of which are singletons. Material: PBMCs or a T cell subset sorted from them (not recorded which). The receptors originated from an adult woman who had mild COVID-19 (a few samples of this study predate the infection). Cell type and time point are not known. The CDR3 runs from the conserved cysteine through the conserved F or W. The D gene is left open where the match is weak. Clone size is shown for a subset of rows, as once, few, many or a class of expanded clone.

j_call	clone_size	d_call	v_call	cdr3_nt	cdr3_aa
TRBJ2-5	-	TRBD2	TRBV7-8	TGTGCCAGCAGCTTCGGGGGGGGAGGAGAGACCCAGTACTTC	CASSFGGGGETQYF
TRBJ1-1	few	-	TRBV6-1	TGTGCCAGCAGTGATGGCAGGGGACTGAACACTGAAGCTTTCTTT	CASSDGRGLNTEAFF
TRBJ1-2	-	-	TRBV14	TGTGCCAGCAGCCAAGCCGGACTCTATGGCTACACCTTC	CASSQAGLYGYTF
TRBJ2-7	few	-	TRBV6-1	TGTGCCAGCAGTGTAGGAGGGTCCCTATCCTACGAGCAGTACTTC	CASSVGGSLSYEQYF
TRBJ2-7	-	-	TRBV20-1	TGCAGTGCCATCGTGGGGGCGAGTAGTCCACGGCTCGAGCAGTACTTC	CSAIVGASSPRLEQYF
TRBJ1-4	-	TRBD1	TRBV6-5	TGTGCCAGCAGTTACCGGCAGGGGGGTGGAAAACTGTTTTTT	CASSYRQGGGKLFF
TRBJ1-2	few	-	TRBV7-9	TGTGCCAGCAGCTTAGCGGCCAGTCGGAACTATGGCTACACCTTC	CASSLAASRNYGYTF
TRBJ1-1	few	-	TRBV20-1	TGCAGTGCTAGTGGACAGACCATGAACACTGAAGCTTTCTTT	CSASGQTMNTEAFF
TRBJ2-7	few	-	TRBV30	TGTGCCTGGAGGGACAGCTTAATGGACGAGCAGTACTTC	CAWRDSLMDEQYF
TRBJ1-4	few	-	TRBV7-4	TGTGCCAGCAGCTTAGGACCCGGATATAATGAAAAACTGTTTTTT	CASSLGPGYNEKLFF
TRBJ2-5	-	-	TRBV7-8	TGTGCCAGCAGCTTAGGGGTAGGGGTACTGGAGACCCAGTACTTC	CASSLGVGVLETQYF
TRBJ1-2	-	-	TRBV19	TGTGCCAGTAACGCACTGGGCTCTCCATATGGCTACACCTTC	CASNALGSPYGYTF